These 14 T cell receptor beta chains share one sample of origin, sequenced in a study of blood T cell repertoires in COVID-19. The method was immunoSEQ multiplex PCR; TCRdb's version includes in-frame clones alone and lacks a portion of them. The profile shows 110,000 or so clones, approximately 85% of them singletons. The sequencing sample was made of peripheral blood. The receptors here all came from a man aged 40-55 years with acute or convalescent COVID-19.

This rearrangement joins TRBV24-1 to TRBJ2-1; 7 bases map to TRBD2. The CDR3 runs to 12 residues. The junction had 2 bases not matched to a gene; V was cut back by 4 bases and J by 9 bases. The germline CDR1 and CDR2 sequences are KGHDR and SFDVKD. The CDR3 spells CATSESGTEQFF. The DNA of the CDR3 is TGTGCCACCAGTGAAAGCGGGACTGAGCAGTTCTTC.

V gene TRBV2 combines with J gene TRBJ1-5; 8 nucleotides match TRBD1. The length of the CDR3 is 14 residues. The V gene's germline CDR1 is SNHLY and CDR2 FYNNEI. Losses at the gene ends were 4 bases for V and 4 bases for J; bases not matched to a gene: 3. The CDR3: CASSAGTGNQPQHF. Here the CDR3 DNA reads TGTGCCAGCAGTGCCGGGACAGGTAATCAGCCCCAGCATTTT.

This chain uses TRBV6-5 with TRBJ2-2; no definite D call. Trimming removed 0 bases at V and 4 bases at J, with 9 bases between. The CDR3 is 15 residues long. Germline loops: CDR1 MNHEY, CDR2 SVGAGI. DNA for the CDR3: TGTGCCAGCAGTTACTCCCCGGGTCTCACCGGGGAGCTGTTTTTT. Encoded protein: CASSYSPGLTGELFF.

The V call is TRBV5-1, the J call TRBJ2-7; TRBD1 is a possible D gene (7 bases). In germline, CDR1 is SGHRS, CDR2 YFSETQ. The V gene lost 6 bases and the J gene lost 2 bases, with 24 bases spanning the gap. This CDR3 is built from 17 residues. The CDR3 DNA reads as TGCGCCAGCAAAAGGGGGGTGGGCCGACAGGGACCCTACGAGCAGTACTTC. This translates into CASKRGVGRQGPYEQYF.

This clone was counted only a few times. The chain couples TRBV12-3 or TRBV12-4 to TRBJ1-1, with D tentatively TRBD1 (6 bases). The CDR3 has 13 residues. Trimming stripped 8 bases from V and 4 bases from J, with 14 bases between. The CDR3 nucleotides are TGTGCCAGCGTCCTCAGGGGTATCACTGAAGCTTTCTTT. This sequence encodes CASVLRGITEAFF.

This clone was picked up one time. The chain joins TRBV19 to TRBJ2-7; 8 bases map to TRBD2. The trim removed 3 bases at V and 3 bases at J, leaving 7 bases unmatched. Germline assignment: CDR1 LNHDA and CDR2 SQIVND (reference sequence). This CDR3 is built from 15 residues. DNA for the CDR3: TGTGCCAGTAGTATCTCGGGGGGGTCCGACTACGAGCAGTACTTC. This translates into CASSISGGSDYEQYF. Looking up the rest from reference TRBV19 and TRBJ2-7 gives the full variable domain: DGGITQSPKYLFRKEGQNVTLSCEQNLNHDAMYWYRQDPGQGLRLIYYSQIVNDFQKGDIAEGYSVSREKKESFPLTVTSAQKNPTAFYLCASSISGGSDYEQYFGPGTRLTVT.

This chain uses TRBV10-3 with TRBJ2-3, with 10 bases identical to TRBD2. The CDR3 runs to 15 residues. Germline-derived CDR1 and CDR2 are ENHRY and SYGVKD. J lost 6 bases, V lost 4 bases, and 7 bases had no gene match. The CDR3 reads CAISVERGGRDTQYF. The CDR3, as DNA: TGTGCCATCAGTGTTGAGCGGGGGGGCCGGGATACGCAGTATTTT.

V and J are TRBV5-1 and TRBJ2-3; 8 bases are shared with TRBD1. The CDR3 runs to 14 residues. Losses at the gene ends were 4 bases for V and 1 base for J; bases not matched to a gene: 2. The germline CDR1 and CDR2 sequences are SGHRS and YFSETQ. As DNA, the CDR3 is TGCGCCAGCAGCGGACAGGGAGGCACAGATACGCAGTATTTT. Translating gives CASSGQGGTDTQYF.

This sequence joins TRBV27 and TRBJ2-3, with 11 bases lining up with TRBD2. V gave up 4 bases and J gave up 6 bases; unmatched junction bases: 18. Germline values: CDR1 MNHEY, CDR2 SMNVEV (reference sequence). The CDR3 has 19 residues. CDR3 sequence: CASSSSLIILAGGSDTQYF. The DNA for the CDR3 is TGTGCCAGCAGTTCCTCCCTCATTATCCTAGCGGGGGGATCCGATACGCAGTATTTT.

The rearrangement links TRBV19 to TRBJ1-4; no clear D. The V and J ends lost 5 bases and 0 bases respectively, with 10 bases between them. The CDR3 covers 15 residues. Germline CDR1 is LNHDA and CDR2 is SQIVND (reference sequence). The CDR3 sequence is CASSAQAATNEKLFF. CDR3 coding DNA: TGTGCCAGTAGTGCCCAGGCCGCAACTAATGAAAAACTGTTTTTT.

About this clone: The sample has other DNA sequences that encode this CDR3 too. The chain couples TRBV7-2 to TRBJ1-2, with D unclear. This CDR3 spans 13 amino acids. V gave up 1 base and J gave up 4 bases, with 7 bases separating them. CDR1 is SGHTA and CDR2 is FQGNSA in the germline V gene. CDR3 sequence: CASSLVGGYGYTF. CDR3 nucleotide sequence: TGTGCCAGCAGCTTAGTAGGAGGCTATGGCTACACCTTC. Filled out from reference TRBV7-2 and TRBJ1-2, the complete variable domain reads GAGVSQSPSNKVTEKGKDVELRCDPISGHTALYWYRQSLGQGLEFLIYFQGNSAPDKSGLPSDRFSAERTGGSVSTLTIQRTQQEDSAVYLCASSLVGGYGYTFGSGTRLTVV.

The V and J genes are TRBV4-3 and TRBJ2-5, with TRBD2 as a possible D gene (5 bases). The CDR3 consists of 18 residues. Germline V gives CDR1 LGHNA, CDR2 YSLEER. Between the trimmed V and J ends, which lost 2 bases and 1 base, there was a span of 20 bases. The CDR3 bases are TGCGCCAGCAGCCAAAGGAAAAGCGCGGACGGAGGCCAAGAGACCCAGTACTTC. Protein sequence: CASSQRKSADGGQETQYF.

The chain has TRBV5-1 and TRBJ2-3; 12 bases align to TRBD2. With 4 bases clipped from V and 5 bases from J, the junction kept 8 bases outside the gene matches. This CDR3 has 16 amino acids. The germline CDR1 and CDR2 sequences are SGHRS and YFSETQ. The CDR3 spells CASSRRLAGGQDTQYF. In DNA, the CDR3 is TGCGCCAGCAGCCGGAGGCTAGCGGGGGGGCAAGATACGCAGTATTTT.

The chain employs TRBV5-5 and TRBJ2-2; D is perhaps TRBD2 (7 bases). CDR1 is SGHKS, CDR2 YYEKEE, per germline (reference sequence). The CDR3 covers 17 residues. Trimming removed 4 bases from V and 5 bases from J, with 21 bases in between. The CDR3 nucleotides read TGTGCCAGCAGCGTGGGCCCGGGGGGCGGGCCAACCGGGGAGCTGTTTTTT. It specifies CASSVGPGGGPTGELFF.